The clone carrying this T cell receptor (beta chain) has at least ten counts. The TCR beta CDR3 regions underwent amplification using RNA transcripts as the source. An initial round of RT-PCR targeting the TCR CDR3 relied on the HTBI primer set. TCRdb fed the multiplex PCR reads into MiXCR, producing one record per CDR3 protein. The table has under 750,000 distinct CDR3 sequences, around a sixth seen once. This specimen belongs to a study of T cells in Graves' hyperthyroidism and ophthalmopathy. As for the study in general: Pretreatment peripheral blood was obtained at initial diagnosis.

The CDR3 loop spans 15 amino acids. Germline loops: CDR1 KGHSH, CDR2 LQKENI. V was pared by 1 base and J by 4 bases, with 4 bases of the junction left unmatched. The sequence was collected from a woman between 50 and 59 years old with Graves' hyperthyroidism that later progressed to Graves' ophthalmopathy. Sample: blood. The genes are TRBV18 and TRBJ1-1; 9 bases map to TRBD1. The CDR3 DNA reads TGTGCCAGCTCACCACGGACAGGGGTGGGCACTGAAGCTTTCTTT. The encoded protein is CASSPRTGVGTEAFF.